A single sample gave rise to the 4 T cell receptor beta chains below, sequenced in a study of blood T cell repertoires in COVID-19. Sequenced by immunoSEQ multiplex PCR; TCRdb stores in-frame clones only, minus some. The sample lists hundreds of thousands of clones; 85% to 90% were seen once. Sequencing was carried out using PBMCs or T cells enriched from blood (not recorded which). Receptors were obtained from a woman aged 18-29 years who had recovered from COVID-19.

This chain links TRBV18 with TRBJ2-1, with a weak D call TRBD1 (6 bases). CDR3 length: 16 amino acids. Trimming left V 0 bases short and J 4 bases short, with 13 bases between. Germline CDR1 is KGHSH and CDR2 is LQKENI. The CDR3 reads CASSPPSQGRYNEQFF. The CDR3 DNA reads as TGTGCCAGCTCACCACCGAGCCAGGGGCGGTACAATGAGCAGTTCTTC.

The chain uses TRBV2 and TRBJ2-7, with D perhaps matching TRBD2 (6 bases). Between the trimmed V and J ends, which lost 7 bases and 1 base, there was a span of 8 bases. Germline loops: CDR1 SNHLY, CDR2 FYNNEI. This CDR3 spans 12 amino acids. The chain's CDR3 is CASKEGSYEQYF. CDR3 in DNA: TGTGCCAGCAAGGAGGGTTCCTACGAGCAGTACTTC.

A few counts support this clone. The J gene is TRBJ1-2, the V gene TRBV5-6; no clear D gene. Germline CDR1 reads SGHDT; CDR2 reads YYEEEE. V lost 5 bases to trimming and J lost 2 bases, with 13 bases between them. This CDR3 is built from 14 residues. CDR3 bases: TGTGCCAGCAGACCGACGGAGGAGAACTATGGCTACACCTTC. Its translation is CASRPTEENYGYTF.

The DNA for the CDR3 is TGTGCCAGCTACCCATACGAGGGATATGGCTACACCTTC. This translates into CASYPYEGYGYTF. J is TRBJ1-2 and V is TRBV18; the D is unclear. The CDR3 runs to 13 residues. Germline CDR1 is KGHSH and CDR2 is LQKENI. V lost 7 bases to trimming and J lost 5 bases, with 14 bases between them.